This T cell receptor (beta chain) was observed in a study of T cell changes during pregnancy in multiple sclerosis (dated by TCRdb to between 2018 and 2021). Some background on the complete study: Changes in the T cell repertoire over the course of pregnancy were examined in this study in women with multiple sclerosis.

Libraries were prepared through the immunoSEQ multiplex PCR assay. The table comes from immuneACCESS by way of TCRdb, which keeps in-frame sequences with V and J called. Part of the clones is missing from these tables; in studies checked, under half for an unresolved V gene and the rest for unknown reasons. The sample data list over 50,000 clones, and just over 90% of these were observed just once. The leading ten clones occupy 2% to 2.5% of the sample. Concerning this clone itself: Its antigen remains undetermined. Nothing much larger sits one base from this clone, and base qualities are not available.

The source was peripheral blood, collected in the first trimester of pregnancy. The source of this sequence is a female donor in good health, enrolled as a control in a pregnancy study.

This receptor has the CDR3 CASSLGPGQGSETQYF. The DNA sequence is given as TGTGCCAGCAGCTTAGGTCCGGGACAGGGATCAGAGACCCAGTACTTC. The V and J segments used are TRBV7-9 and TRBJ2-5; 9 central nucleotides agree with TRBD1. CDR1 and CDR2 are read off the germline V gene (reference sequence) as SEHNR and FQNEAQ. Clipping removes 1 base from V and 4 bases from J, with 7 as the unmatched junction base count. Measured from the cysteine to the phenylalanine, the CDR3 is 16 residues long. Just CDR3 DNA is preserved here, 48 bases in frame from base 1.